These 24 T cell receptor beta chains originate from one sample sequenced in a study of shared clonotypes between healthy human individuals. The repertoire was sequenced with immunoSEQ multiplex PCR; TCRdb's copy has only in-frame clones and lacks some. The data hold 2,100,000 or so clones, with 90% to 97% observed a single time. Sequencing used naive CD4+ T cells sorted from blood. Described subset: CD45RA+ positively selected. The receptors were sampled from a man between 18 and 35 years old in good health.

The V and J genes are TRBV28 and TRBJ1-6, with a possible D match to TRBD1 (6 bases). CDR1 and CDR2 from the germline V gene are MDHEN and SYDVKM. V was trimmed by 11 bases and J by 2 bases, leaving 13 bases between them. CDR3 size: 14 residues. The chain's CDR3 is CAYSTGPYNSPLHF. Here the CDR3 DNA reads TGTGCCTACAGTACAGGGCCCTATAATTCACCCCTCCACTTT.

J is TRBJ1-5 and V is TRBV19, with D possibly matching TRBD1 (5 bases). The CDR3 is 19 residues long. V lost 3 bases and J lost 2, with 23 bases in between. The germline V gene encodes CDR1 LNHDA and CDR2 SQIVND (reference sequence). DNA of the CDR3: TGTGCCAGTAGTATGGGAAAAGGGAGCCTGCTGGGGGGCAATCAGCCCCAGCATTTT. Protein: CASSMGKGSLLGGNQPQHF.

The CDR3 is CASRFRRGSATDTQYF. The CDR3 bases are TGTGCCAGCAGGTTCAGACGGGGCTCCGCCACAGATACGCAGTATTTT. This chain joins TRBV6-6 and TRBJ2-3; D is tentatively TRBD1 or TRBD2 (5 bases each). The germline CDR1 and CDR2 sequences are MNHNY and SVGAGI (reference sequence). Deletions cut 6 bases from V and 2 bases from J, with 18 bases between. The CDR3 is 16 amino acids.

The V call is TRBV30, the J call TRBJ2-2; 10 positions agree with TRBD2. V lost 2 bases to trimming and J lost 3 bases; unmatched junction nucleotides: 3. CDR1 is GTSNPN and CDR2 is SVGIG in the germline V gene (reference sequence). CDR3 length: 15 amino acids. The CDR3 sequence is CAWSSSGRDTGELFF. In DNA, the CDR3 is TGTGCCTGGAGTAGCAGCGGGAGGGACACCGGGGAGCTGTTTTTT. The full variable domain, with the rest looked up from reference TRBV30 and TRBJ2-2, is SQTIHQWPATLVQPVGSPLSLECTVEGTSNPNLYWYRQAAGRGLQLLFYSVGIGQISSEVPQNLSASRPQDRQFILSSKKLLLSDSGFYLCAWSSSGRDTGELFFGEGSRLTVL.

The rearrangement links TRBV10-3 to TRBJ2-1, with TRBD2 identical over 7 bases. The V gene's germline CDR1 is ENHRY and CDR2 SYGVKD. V was pared by 3 bases and J by 8 bases, with 1 base of the junction left unmatched. CDR3 length equals 12 residues. The chain's CDR3 is CAISDGGDEQFF. The DNA of the CDR3 is TGTGCCATCAGTGATGGGGGGGATGAGCAGTTCTTC.

This clone was seen only once. The chain carries TRBV5-1 and TRBJ2-1; D call uncertain. V was trimmed by 4 bases and J by 3 bases, leaving 11 bases between them. The germline gives CDR1 SGHRS, CDR2 YFSETQ. The CDR3 totals 14 residues. The CDR3 sequence: CASSGFGVYNEQFF. The DNA for the CDR3 is TGCGCCAGCAGCGGGTTTGGGGTCTACAATGAGCAGTTCTTC.

The rearrangement uses TRBV23-1 and TRBJ2-3; 10 positions match TRBD1. TRBV23-1 is noted as an ORF with a role that remains uncertain. The CDR3 extends over 16 amino acids. V gave up 11 bases and J gave up 5 bases; unmatched junction bases: 16. The CDR3 DNA sequence: TGCGCCTTAGAAGACTCCCGGGACAGGGGTATAGATACGCAGTATTTT. It yields the protein CALEDSRDRGIDTQYF.

The chain uses TRBV6-6 and TRBJ2-5, with 7 bases aligning to TRBD2. Germline CDR1 MNHNY, CDR2 SVGAGI (reference sequence). The CDR3 is made up of 16 amino acids. The trim removed 4 bases at V and 1 base at J, leaving 9 bases unmatched. The CDR3 DNA follows: TGTGCCAGCAGTTCTTATTTAGCGGGCCCCCAAGAGACCCAGTACTTC. This encodes CASSSYLAGPQETQYF.

The chain joins TRBV7-6 to TRBJ2-7; 7 nucleotides match TRBD1. The trim removed 4 bases at V and 7 bases at J, leaving 7 bases unmatched. The CDR3 spans 13 residues. In germline, CDR1 is SGHVS, CDR2 FNYEAQ. The CDR3 sequence: CASSSDRAGEQYF. CDR3 sequence (DNA): TGTGCCAGCAGCTCCGACAGGGCGGGTGAGCAGTACTTC. The full variable domain, its missing parts supplied by reference TRBV7-6 and TRBJ2-7, is GAGVSQSPRYKVTKRGQDVALRCDPISGHVSLYWYRQALGQGPEFLTYFNYEAQQDKSGLPNDRFSAERPEGSISTLTIQRTEQRDSAMYRCASSSDRAGEQYFGPGTRLTVT.

This clone was detected once. The chain carries TRBV10-3 and TRBJ1-2; D not certain. The germline V and J ends were trimmed by 5 bases and 0 bases, with 4 bases remaining between them. The CDR3 extends over 12 amino acids. Per the germline V gene, CDR1 is ENHRY and CDR2 is SYGVKD. CDR3: CAISPANYGYTF. The CDR3 region has the DNA TGTGCCATCAGTCCAGCTAACTATGGCTACACCTTC.

This chain uses TRBV5-1 with TRBJ2-7, with 8 positions matching TRBD2. J was trimmed by 3 bases and V by 0 bases; bases with no gene match: 5. The germline CDR1 and CDR2 sequences are SGHRS and YFSETQ. The CDR3 loop spans 15 amino acids. Here the CDR3 reads CASSLASGSLYEQYF. The CDR3 DNA is TGCGCCAGCAGCTTGGCCAGCGGGAGTCTCTACGAGCAGTACTTC.

This clone was recorded only once. This sequence joins TRBV27 and TRBJ2-3, with 10 bases identical to TRBD2. The junction had 3 bases not matched to a gene; V was cut back by 2 bases and J by 4 bases. Germline CDR1 is MNHEY and CDR2 is SMNVEV (reference sequence). This CDR3 spans 15 amino acids. CDR3 protein: CASSLLAGVADTQYF. The CDR3 nucleotides are TGTGCCAGCAGTTTACTAGCGGGAGTGGCAGATACGCAGTATTTT.

The chain combines TRBV7-8 with TRBJ1-4; D not certain. This CDR3 contains 14 residues. The germline V and J ends were trimmed by 6 bases and 6 bases, with 14 bases remaining between them. CDR1 and CDR2 (germline): SGHVS, FQNEAQ. CDR3 coding DNA: TGTGCCAGCAGATCAATCGGGCAGGATGAAAAACTGTTTTTT. Its translation is CASRSIGQDEKLFF.

This chain uses TRBV27 with TRBJ2-6, with D perhaps matching TRBD1 (5 bases). Trimming shortened V by 9 bases and J by 0 bases, and 15 bases separated the two germline ends. This CDR3 has 16 residues. Germline lookup yields CDR1 MNHEY and CDR2 SMNVEV (reference sequence). Written as DNA, the CDR3 is TGTGCCAGTCACAGTGGGGCCCTCTCTGGGGCCAACGTCCTGACTTTC. Translation gives CASHSGALSGANVLTF. Using reference TRBV27 and TRBJ2-6 for the parts outside the CDR3, the full variable domain is EAQVTQNPRYLITVTGKKLTVTCSQNMNHEYMSWYRQDPGLGLRQIYYSMNVEVTDKGDVPEGYKVSRKEKRNFPLILESPSPNQTSLYFCASHSGALSGANVLTFGAGSRLTVL.

The J gene is TRBJ2-7, the V gene TRBV30, with TRBD1 as a possible D gene (6 bases). V was shortened by 1 base and J by 6 bases, with 10 bases between the two germline ends. CDR1 and CDR2 (germline): GTSNPN, SVGIG (reference sequence). The CDR3 is 12 residues long. The CDR3 spells CAWSAWGLEQYF. Written as DNA, the CDR3 is TGTGCCTGGAGTGCCTGGGGGCTCGAGCAGTACTTC.

The CDR3 DNA is TGTGCCAGCAGTTACGGGGCTTTAGCCAAAAACATTCAGTACTTC. Protein: CASSYGALAKNIQYF. The chain links TRBV6-5 to TRBJ2-4, with D tentatively TRBD1 (5 bases). The CDR3 length is 15 residues. V was clipped by 2 bases and J by 0 bases, with 8 bases between them. CDR1 and CDR2 from the germline V gene are MNHEY and SVGAGI.

The V and J genes are TRBV4-2 and TRBJ2-1; 15 positions agree with TRBD2. The CDR3 has 17 residues. Germline lookup yields CDR1 LGHNA and CDR2 YNFKEQ. Trimming at V came to 4 bases and at J to 9 bases, leaving 10 bases not matched to a gene. CDR3 coding DNA: TGTGCCAGCAGCCCCGGACTAGCGGGGGGGAGAAGGGGTGAGCAGTTCTTC. This gives the protein CASSPGLAGGRRGEQFF.

The V call is TRBV6-5, the J call TRBJ1-5; 8 bases agree with TRBD1. Germline V gives CDR1 MNHEY, CDR2 SVGAGI. The CDR3 has 16 residues. With 4 bases clipped from V and 1 base from J, the junction kept 6 bases outside the gene matches. CDR3 in DNA: TGTGCCAGCAGTTCACGACAGGGGATGAGCAATCAGCCCCAGCATTTT. Translating gives CASSSRQGMSNQPQHF.

Of note for this clone: This CDR3 is also generated by other DNA sequences in the sample. CDR3 loop: CASSQDRGSYEQYF. DNA of the CDR3: TGTGCCAGCAGCCAAGACAGGGGCTCCTACGAGCAGTACTTC. This rearrangement joins TRBV5-4 to TRBJ2-7; 8 bases are shared with TRBD1. The junction had 3 bases not matched to a gene; V was cut back by 4 bases and J by 0 bases. The germline gives CDR1 SGHNT, CDR2 YYREEE (reference sequence). CDR3 size: 14 residues.

The chain carries TRBV6-1 and TRBJ2-5; the D gene could be TRBD1 or TRBD2 (5 bases each). The germline gives CDR1 MNHNS, CDR2 SASEGT. CDR3 length equals 13 residues. V lost 6 bases, J lost 2 bases, and 10 bases lay in between. CDR3 sequence: CASSLGRQETQYF. The CDR3 DNA follows: TGTGCCAGCAGCCTGGGACGGCAAGAGACCCAGTACTTC.

About this clone: Other nucleotide sequences in the sample specify the same CDR3. This rearrangement joins TRBV5-1 to TRBJ2-7, with 10 nucleotides matching TRBD2. V gave up 4 bases and J gave up 2 bases; unmatched junction bases: 3. The germline gives CDR1 SGHRS, CDR2 YFSETQ. This CDR3 contains 14 residues. The CDR3 is CASSISGGPYEQYF. The CDR3 DNA reads as TGCGCCAGCAGCATTAGCGGGGGGCCCTACGAGCAGTACTTC. Variable domain in full (rest from reference TRBV5-1 and TRBJ2-7): KAGVTQTPRYLIKTRGQQVTLSCSPISGHRSVSWYQQTPGQGLQFLFEYFSETQRNKGNFPGRFSGRQFSNSRSEMNVSTLELGDSALYLCASSISGGPYEQYFGPGTRLTVT.

This clone showed up just a few times. This chain joins TRBV5-1 and TRBJ2-7, with 7 nucleotides matching TRBD1. The trim removed 3 bases at V and 3 bases at J, leaving 3 bases unmatched. Germline CDR1 is SGHRS and CDR2 is YFSETQ. This CDR3 has 13 residues. The CDR3 region is CASSWDSNYEQYF. CDR3 nucleotide sequence: TGCGCCAGCAGCTGGGACAGTAACTACGAGCAGTACTTC. The full variable domain, with the rest looked up from reference TRBV5-1 and TRBJ2-7, is KAGVTQTPRYLIKTRGQQVTLSCSPISGHRSVSWYQQTPGQGLQFLFEYFSETQRNKGNFPGRFSGRQFSNSRSEMNVSTLELGDSALYLCASSWDSNYEQYFGPGTRLTVT.

V is TRBV28 and J is TRBJ1-4; possibly TRBD1 for D (6 bases). CDR1 and CDR2 (germline): MDHEN, SYDVKM. This CDR3 region has 13 residues. The V gene lost 6 bases and the J gene lost 7 bases, with 12 bases spanning the gap. The CDR3 nucleotides are TGTGCCAGCAGAAAAGGGGGGCTTGAAAAACTGTTTTTT. This sequence encodes CASRKGGLEKLFF.

The CDR3 loop is CASSLVPATNTEAFF. The CDR3 nucleotides are TGCGCCAGCAGCTTGGTACCGGCGACTAACACTGAAGCTTTCTTT. This chain uses TRBV5-1 with TRBJ1-1; D gene ambiguous. The CDR3 loop spans 15 amino acids. V was cut by 0 bases and J by 2 bases, with 11 bases left in between. The V gene's germline CDR1 is SGHRS and CDR2 YFSETQ.